A single sample is the source of the 26 T cell receptor beta chains below, sequenced in a study of metastatic and nonmetastatic thyroid tumors. TCRdb reassembled clones from the PCR reads with MiXCR. The data contain tens of thousands of clones, roughly 17% of them seen just once; the ten biggest clones take up around 6.6%. Thyroid surgery had not been preceded by any treatment in any patient. Sequencing input: blood. These receptors all stem from a male donor with papillary thyroid cancer or a benign thyroid nodule (not recorded which). Some clones in this sample may be carry-over from other donors' samples.

This clone is medium-sized. V is TRBV19 and J is TRBJ2-7; weak D call: TRBD2 (7 bases). CDR3 length: 14 amino acids. V was shortened by 10 bases and J by 4 bases, with 20 bases between the two germline ends. In germline, CDR1 is LNHDA, CDR2 SQIVND (reference sequence). This CDR3 reads CATSRGGGNYEQYF. DNA for the CDR3: TGTGCCACCTCGAGAGGGGGGGGAAATTACGAGCAGTACTTC. The whole variable domain, filled in from reference TRBV19 and TRBJ2-7, reads DGGITQSPKYLFRKEGQNVTLSCEQNLNHDAMYWYRQDPGQGLRLIYYSQIVNDFQKGDIAEGYSVSREKKESFPLTVTSAQKNPTAFYLCATSRGGGNYEQYFGPGTRLTVT.

At least ten counts were recorded for this clone. The chain is built from TRBV12-3 or TRBV12-4 and TRBJ2-3; the D gene is possibly TRBD2 (7 bases). CDR3 length: 14 residues. Trimming cost V 7 bases and J 0 bases, with 11 bases left between them. CDR3 in amino acids: CASTGRGSTDTQYF. In nucleotides, the CDR3 is TGTGCCAGCACTGGGAGGGGGAGCACAGATACGCAGTATTTT.

This clone was observed at least ten times. The chain has TRBV11-3 and TRBJ1-3; D unclear. The CDR3 runs 15 residues. V lost 0 bases, J lost 0 bases, and 6 bases lay in between. The germline CDR1 and CDR2 sequences are SGHNT and YENEEA. The CDR3 nucleotides read TGTGCCAGCAGCTTAGACGCCAACTCTGGAAACACCATATATTTT. Protein product: CASSLDANSGNTIYF.

This clone has ten or more counts. The chain uses TRBV20-1 and TRBJ2-3; 8 bases align to TRBD1. V shed 2 bases, J shed 0 bases, and the junction held 4 bases outside the gene matches. The CDR3 has 15 amino acids. Germline CDR1 and CDR2: DFQATT and SNEGSKA (reference sequence). The CDR3: CSARWTGSSTDTQYF. DNA of the CDR3: TGCAGTGCTAGATGGACAGGGTCTAGCACAGATACGCAGTATTTT.

The V and J genes are TRBV28 and TRBJ1-2, with D perhaps matching TRBD1 (5 bases). The CDR3 runs 13 residues. Trimming removed 10 bases from V and 4 bases from J, with 16 bases in between. Per germline, CDR1 MDHEN and CDR2 SYDVKM. In DNA, the CDR3 is TGTGCCATCTCGACAGCCCAGGTCTATGGCTACACCTTC. The encoded protein is CAISTAQVYGYTF.

This clone was seen ten or more times. The rearrangement uses TRBV3-1 and TRBJ1-1, with D perhaps TRBD1 (6 bases). The CDR3 totals 14 residues. Germline CDR1 LGHDT, CDR2 YNNKEL (reference sequence). V gave up 0 bases and J gave up 6 bases, with 11 bases separating them. DNA for the CDR3: TGTGCCAGCAGCCAAGAGGGGGGCTCATCTGAAGCTTTCTTT. This sequence encodes CASSQEGGSSEAFF.

Many counts were recorded for this clone. This rearrangement joins TRBV7-9 to TRBJ2-1, with D tentatively TRBD1 or TRBD2 (5 bases each). The CDR3 spans 15 residues. Trimming took 1 base from V and 8 from J, leaving 15 bases between them. CDR1 SEHNR and CDR2 FQNEAQ come from the germline V gene (reference sequence). CDR3 amino acids: CASSLVMGVDDEQFF. In nucleotides, the CDR3 is TGTGCCAGCAGCTTAGTCATGGGGGTCGACGATGAGCAGTTCTTC.

V is TRBV7-6 and J is TRBJ1-5; tentative D call: TRBD1 (5 bases). In germline, CDR1 is SGHVS, CDR2 FNYEAQ. The CDR3 has 17 residues. Trimming pared 7 bases from V and 2 bases from J, leaving 21 bases between. CDR3 nucleotide sequence: TGTGCCAGCATCTGGGGAACAGGAGGCTGTGGCAATCAGCCCCAGCATTTT. Amino acids: CASIWGTGGCGNQPQHF.

This rearrangement joins TRBV20-1 to TRBJ2-5; 7 bases agree with TRBD1. J lost 5 bases, V lost 6 bases, and 12 bases had no gene match. From germline, CDR1 is DFQATT and CDR2 SNEGSKA (reference sequence). This CDR3 has 14 residues. The CDR3 reads CSAHKDGQVETQYF. The CDR3, as DNA: TGCAGTGCCCACAAAGACGGACAGGTTGAGACCCAGTACTTC.

This chain links TRBV20-1 with TRBJ1-2; 8 bases agree with TRBD1. This CDR3 region has 13 residues. V lost 2 bases to trimming and J lost 8 bases; unmatched junction nucleotides: 7. CDR1 is DFQATT, CDR2 SNEGSKA, per germline (reference sequence). CDR3 loop: CSARTRTGIGYTF. The DNA for the CDR3 is TGCAGTGCTAGAACCCGGACAGGGATCGGCTACACCTTC.

This clone has at least ten counts. The chain employs TRBV11-1 and TRBJ2-3; 10 nucleotides align to TRBD2. The trim removed 4 bases at V and 2 bases at J, leaving 6 bases unmatched. Per germline, CDR1 SGHAT and CDR2 FQDESV (reference sequence). There are 16 residues in the CDR3. CDR3 bases: TGTGCCAGCAGCTCGCTAGCGGGGGTCTCCACAGATACGCAGTATTTT. As protein: CASSSLAGVSTDTQYF.

This chain links TRBV10-2 with TRBJ2-7; 11 bases map to TRBD1. Germline CDR1 is WSHSY and CDR2 is SAAADI. The length of the CDR3 is 14 residues. The V segment lost 2 bases and the J segment 4 bases; nucleotides outside the gene matches: 1. The CDR3 nucleotides are TGCGCCAGCAGTGAGGGACAGGGGGCGTACGAGCAGTACTTC. This codes for CASSEGQGAYEQYF.

This clone was counted many times. The chain links TRBV7-8 to TRBJ1-4; 7 positions agree with TRBD1. The CDR3 spans 13 residues. CDR1 and CDR2 from the germline V gene are SGHVS and FQNEAQ. V was pared by 3 bases and J by 7 bases, with 2 bases of the junction left unmatched. CDR3 sequence reads: CASSFDRVEKLFF. In DNA, the CDR3 is TGTGCCAGCAGCTTCGACAGGGTTGAAAAACTGTTTTTT.

This clone was recorded many times. The chain is built from TRBV12-5 and TRBJ1-6; D call uncertain. The germline CDR1 and CDR2 sequences are LGHNT and FRNRAP. V was cut by 2 bases and J by 3 bases, with 11 bases left in between. This CDR3 contains 16 residues. As DNA, the CDR3 is TGTGCTAGTGGTTTGACACGAGGGAACTATAATTCACCCCTCCACTTT. Translated: CASGLTRGNYNSPLHF.

On this clone itself: Here the CDR3 omits its conserved ending phenylalanine or tryptophan, so a read error is the likely source. This chain joins TRBV20-1 and TRBJ2-7; tentative D call: TRBD2 (6 bases). The V end was cut by 0 bases, the J end by 3 bases, with 15 bases between. CDR3 length: 15 amino acids. Germline V CDR1 and CDR2: DFQATT, SNEGSKA (reference sequence). The CDR3 reads CSARDPGDFLYEQYC. In DNA, the CDR3 is TGCAGTGCTAGAGATCCGGGGGATTTCCTCTACGAGCAGTACTGT.

This clone was seen ten or more times. In DNA form, the CDR3 reads TGTGCCAGCAGCGGTGCCGGGACCTATAATTCACCCCTCCACTTT. This gives the protein CASSGAGTYNSPLHF. This sequence joins TRBV9 and TRBJ1-6; D ambiguous. Trimming took off 3 bases at V and 2 bases at J, with 9 bases between the two ends. Per the germline V gene, CDR1 is SGDLS and CDR2 is YYNGEE. The length of the CDR3 is 15 residues.

This clone was seen ten or more times. The chain uses TRBV6-2 or TRBV6-3 and TRBJ2-4; D call uncertain. Between the trimmed V and J ends, which lost 9 bases and 3 bases, there was a span of 15 bases. This CDR3 comprises 14 residues. Germline V gene sequence: CDR1 MNHEY, CDR2 SVGEGT. The CDR3 region is CASATPIDKNIQYF. Written as DNA, the CDR3 is TGTGCCAGTGCGACTCCTATCGACAAAAACATTCAGTACTTC.

The chain has TRBV9 and TRBJ2-3; perhaps TRBD2 as D (6 bases). V was trimmed by 0 bases and J by 3 bases, leaving 14 bases between them. The germline CDR1 and CDR2 sequences are SGDLS and YYNGEE. The CDR3 is 16 residues long. The CDR3 DNA reads as TGTGCCAGCAGCGTAGAATACGGGAGAGGAACAGATACGCAGTATTTT. Its protein product is CASSVEYGRGTDTQYF.

This clone was seen ten or more times. The chain couples TRBV7-9 to TRBJ2-5; D is ambiguous. The CDR3 spans 11 residues. Trimming stripped 7 bases from V and 5 bases from J, with 8 bases between. The V gene's germline CDR1 is SEHNR and CDR2 FQNEAQ (reference sequence). The CDR3 sequence is CASTSGETQYF. Written as DNA, the CDR3 is TGTGCCAGCACCTCTGGGGAGACCCAGTACTTC. The full variable domain, its missing parts supplied by reference TRBV7-9 and TRBJ2-5, is DTGVSQNPRHKITKRGQNVTFRCDPISEHNRLYWYRQTLGQGPEFLTYFQNEAQLEKSRLLSDRFSAERPKGSFSTLEIQRTEQGDSAMYLCASTSGETQYFGPGTRLLVL.

Ten or more counts support this clone. This rearrangement joins TRBV5-5 to TRBJ1-1, with a tentative D call TRBD1 (5 bases). Trimming took 1 base from V and 0 from J, leaving 7 bases between them. The CDR3 covers 14 residues. Germline V gene data show CDR1 as SGHKS and CDR2 as YYEKEE (reference sequence). The CDR3: CASSLSTVNTEAFF. As DNA, the CDR3 is TGTGCCAGCAGCTTGTCGACAGTGAACACTGAAGCTTTCTTT.

About this clone: This may be a read error: a much more frequent sequence differs by one nucleotide. The conserved closing phenylalanine or tryptophan is absent in this CDR3, likely reflecting a read error. This chain connects TRBV4-1 to TRBJ2-5, with D possibly matching TRBD1 (6 bases). CDR1 is MGHRA, CDR2 YSYEKL, per germline. CDR3 length equals 16 residues. Between the trimmed V and J ends, which lost 0 bases and 4 bases, there was a span of 15 bases. DNA of the CDR3: TGCGCCAGCAGCCAAGATCCAGGGGCCCAGGGAGAGACCCAGTACCTC. As protein: CASSQDPGAQGETQYL.

The chain joins TRBV20-1 to TRBJ2-1; D is possibly TRBD1 or TRBD2 (5 bases each). The V end was cut by 0 bases, the J end by 8 bases, with 17 bases between. CDR1 is DFQATT and CDR2 is SNEGSKA in the germline V gene (reference sequence). The CDR3 loop spans 15 amino acids. The CDR3, as DNA: TGCAGTGCTAGAGAACAACCTCACGAGGGGTATGAGCAGTTCTTC. This encodes CSAREQPHEGYEQFF.

A remark on this clone: A clone one base away is much larger, so this may be a read error. The same CDR3 can be traced to other DNA sequences in this sample. The chain has TRBV12-5 and TRBJ2-1; D call uncertain. CDR1 and CDR2 from the germline V gene are LGHNT and FRNRAP. CDR3 length: 14 amino acids. Deletions cut 6 bases from V and 9 bases from J, with 18 bases between. The CDR3 spells CASGPLAPWGEQFF. The CDR3 DNA is TGTGCTAGTGGCCCTCTGGCTCCTTGGGGTGAGCAGTTCTTC.

The chain carries TRBV7-2 and TRBJ1-2, with 9 bases aligning to TRBD1. Germline CDR1 reads SGHTA; CDR2 reads FQGNSA. The CDR3 spans 20 residues. V was clipped by 5 bases and J by 5 bases; unmatched bases: 24. Here the CDR3 DNA reads TGTGCCAGCAGCACGGGTCGGTCGGGACAGGGATTCCCCTCCCCGTATGGCTACACCTTC. Its protein product is CASSTGRSGQGFPSPYGYTF.

This clone was seen repeatedly, ten times or more. The chain uses TRBV27 and TRBJ1-5; 7 bases match TRBD1. The CDR3 sequence is 16 residues long. J lost 7 bases, V lost 2 bases, and 11 bases had no gene match. CDR1 is MNHEY, CDR2 SMNVEV, per germline (reference sequence). CDR3 DNA sequence: TGTGCCAGCAGTTTAGATGGAGGGGGCGCGGGGCAGCCCCAGCATTTT. Protein product: CASSLDGGGAGQPQHF.

This chain joins TRBV6-2 or TRBV6-3 and TRBJ1-2; D might be TRBD1 (5 bases). V gave up 5 bases and J gave up 10 bases, with 11 bases separating them. Germline CDR1 MNHEY, CDR2 SVGEGT. The CDR3 is made up of 11 amino acids. The chain's CDR3 is CASSLRDDYTF. The CDR3 region has the DNA TGTGCCAGCAGTCTCCGGGACGACTACACCTTC.